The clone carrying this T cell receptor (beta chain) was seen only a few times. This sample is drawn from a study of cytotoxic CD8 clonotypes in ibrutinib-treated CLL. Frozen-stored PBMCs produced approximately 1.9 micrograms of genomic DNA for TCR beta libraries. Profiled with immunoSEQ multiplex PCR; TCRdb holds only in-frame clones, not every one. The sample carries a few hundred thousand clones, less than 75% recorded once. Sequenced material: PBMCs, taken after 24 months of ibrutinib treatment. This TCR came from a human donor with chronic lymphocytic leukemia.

The CDR3: CASSFRGPSYEQYF. As DNA, the CDR3 is TGTGCCAGCAGTTTCAGGGGGCCCTCCTACGAGCAGTACTTC. The chain is built from TRBV27 and TRBJ2-7, with 8 bases identical to TRBD1. V lost 3 bases to trimming and J lost 0 bases; unmatched junction nucleotides: 1. Per germline, CDR1 MNHEY and CDR2 SMNVEV (reference sequence). This CDR3 is built from 14 residues.